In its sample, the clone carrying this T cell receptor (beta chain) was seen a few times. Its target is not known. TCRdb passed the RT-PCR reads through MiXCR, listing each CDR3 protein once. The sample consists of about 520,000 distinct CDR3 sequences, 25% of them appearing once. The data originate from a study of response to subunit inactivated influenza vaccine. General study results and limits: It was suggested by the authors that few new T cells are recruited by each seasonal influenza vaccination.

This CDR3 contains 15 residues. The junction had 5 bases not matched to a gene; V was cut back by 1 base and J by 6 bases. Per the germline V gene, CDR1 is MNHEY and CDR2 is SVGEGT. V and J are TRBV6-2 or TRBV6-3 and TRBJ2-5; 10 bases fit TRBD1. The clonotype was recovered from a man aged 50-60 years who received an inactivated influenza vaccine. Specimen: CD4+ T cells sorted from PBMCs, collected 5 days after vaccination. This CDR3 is CASSYFRTGGKTQYF. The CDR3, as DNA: TGTGCCAGCAGTTACTTCCGGACAGGGGGAAAGACCCAGTACTTC.